This T cell receptor (beta chain) emerged from a study of regulatory T cells in long-lasting Graves disease. Time point here: newly diagnosed GD, antithyroid drugs for less than 3 months. With RNA extracted from PBMCs as input, the TCR library was made. This clonotype was seen ten or more times. Germline V gives CDR1 MNHEY, CDR2 SVGAGI. CDR3 length: 20 amino acids. Trimming took 2 bases from V and 1 from J, leaving 26 bases between them. In building TCR beta libraries, iRepertoire HTBI primers were used together with Arm-PCR of CDR3 regions. TCRdb itself ran the multiplex PCR reads through MiXCR, one entry per CDR3 protein. The table includes 500,000 or so distinct CDR3 sequences, roughly a sixth detected once. The data were also submitted as part of a second study, on T cells in Graves' hyperthyroidism and ophthalmopathy. As that report states: Patients showing uncontrolled infection, other autoimmune disease, pregnancy or lactation were ineligible.

This clonotype originated in a woman aged 40 to 65 with Graves disease. The sample here was peripheral blood mononuclear cells (PBMCs), taken at new diagnosis, from a patient treated with antithyroid drugs. The chain carries TRBV6-5 and TRBJ1-1, with D possibly being TRBD1 (6 bases). CDR3 residues: CASSYPLTGKGRGWNTEAFF. CDR3 DNA: TGTGCCAGCAGTTACCCCCTCACAGGGAAAGGGAGAGGGTGGAACACTGAAGCTTTCTTT.